The 29 T cell receptor beta chains presented below share a single source sample, sequenced in a study of blood T cell repertoires in COVID-19. Produced via immunoSEQ multiplex PCR; TCRdb's table is partial and in-frame only. Found here are about 440,000 clones, about nine tenths of them singletons; the top ten hold 0.6%. The sequenced sample consisted of PBMCs or T cells enriched from blood (not recorded which). These receptors all stem from a man aged 18 to 35 who had recovered from COVID-19.

The chain is built from TRBV2 and TRBJ2-3; D uncertain. This CDR3 region has 12 residues. V lost 1 base to trimming and J lost 5 bases, with 4 bases between them. Germline V lookup: CDR1 SNHLY, CDR2 FYNNEI. The CDR3 is CASSEGGDTQYF. Here the CDR3 DNA reads TGTGCCAGCAGTGAAGGCGGAGATACGCAGTATTTT.

This clone was seen only a few times. The chain has TRBV4-1 and TRBJ1-3, with no clear D. The CDR3 runs to 17 residues. Between the trimmed V and J ends, which lost 0 bases and 0 bases, there was a span of 12 bases. Germline assignment: CDR1 MGHRA and CDR2 YSYEKL. The CDR3 sequence is CASSQEDSTFSGNTIYF. The CDR3, as DNA: TGCGCCAGCAGCCAAGAGGACTCAACCTTCTCTGGAAACACCATATATTTT.

The chain combines TRBV6-4 with TRBJ2-3, with 9 bases lining up with TRBD2. Germline CDR1 reads MRHNA; CDR2 reads SNTAGT. The V and J ends lost 6 bases and 3 bases, in that order; junction bases with no gene match: 7. The CDR3 extends over 15 amino acids. In DNA form, the CDR3 reads TGTGCCAGCAGCGCTAGCGGGATTGGTACAGATACGCAGTATTTT. Translation gives CASSASGIGTDTQYF.

CDR3 bases: TGTGCCAGCAGTTTTATCGTAGCGGGAGTAGACGAGCAGTACTTC. Amino acids: CASSFIVAGVDEQYF. The genes are TRBV28 and TRBJ2-7; 9 nucleotides agree with TRBD2. The trim removed 3 bases at V and 5 bases at J, leaving 8 bases unmatched. Looked up from germline, CDR1 is MDHEN and CDR2 is SYDVKM. This CDR3 has 15 residues.

V is TRBV7-9 and J is TRBJ1-1; a possible D gene is TRBD1 (5 bases). CDR3 length: 14 residues. V dropped 5 bases and J dropped 5 bases, with 15 bases sitting between them. Germline loops: CDR1 SEHNR, CDR2 FQNEAQ (reference sequence). CDR3 nucleotide sequence: TGTGCCAGCAGCCCCAGGGCAGGGTCGACTGAAGCTTTCTTT. It codes for CASSPRAGSTEAFF.

The chain uses TRBV29-1 and TRBJ1-4; 8 bases are a match to TRBD1. The CDR3 runs 13 residues. V lost 7 bases and J lost 3; bases outside the gene matches: 4. Germline V gene data show CDR1 as SQVTM and CDR2 as ANQGSEA. CDR3 sequence: CSAWTGPNEKLFF. CDR3 coding DNA: TGCAGCGCTTGGACAGGGCCTAATGAAAAACTGTTTTTT.

This rearrangement joins TRBV11-3 to TRBJ2-7; D call uncertain. Germline CDR1 SGHNT, CDR2 YENEEA. V was shortened by 2 bases and J by 2 bases, with 13 bases between the two germline ends. The CDR3 runs to 15 residues. The CDR3 DNA sequence: TGTGCCAGCAGCTTATCCAACAGTGGCACCTACGAGCAGTACTTC. Protein: CASSLSNSGTYEQYF.

The V gene is TRBV4-1, the J gene TRBJ2-2; tentative D call: TRBD1 (5 bases). Germline V lookup: CDR1 MGHRA, CDR2 YSYEKL. This CDR3 spans 16 amino acids. The V end was cut by 0 bases, the J end by 0 bases, with 8 bases between. CDR3 residues: CASSQDVTANTGELFF. The CDR3 nucleotides are TGCGCCAGCAGCCAAGACGTGACAGCGAACACCGGGGAGCTGTTTTTT.

This chain joins TRBV3-1 (or the pseudogene TRBV3-2) and TRBJ1-4; the D gene is possibly TRBD1 (5 bases). This CDR3 is 15 amino acids long. V shed 2 bases and J shed 5 bases, with 12 bases lying between them. Germline CDR1 and CDR2: LGHDT and YNNKEL (reference sequence). Here the CDR3 reads CASSQKRQLNEKLFF. DNA of the CDR3: TGTGCCAGCAGCCAAAAGAGACAGCTCAATGAAAAACTGTTTTTT.

The chain is built from TRBV19 and TRBJ1-1, with D hard to call. Trimming cost V 1 base and J 4 bases, with 13 bases left between them. Germline loops: CDR1 LNHDA, CDR2 SQIVND (reference sequence). The CDR3 has 15 residues. CDR3 nucleotide sequence: TGTGCCAGTAGTATAGGCGAGGTGCGGGGCACTGAAGCTTTCTTT. Its protein is CASSIGEVRGTEAFF.

The chain recombines TRBV24-1 with TRBJ1-4, with a possible D match to TRBD1 (5 bases). The V and J ends lost 7 bases and 6 bases respectively, with 14 bases between them. CDR3 size: 14 residues. Germline values: CDR1 KGHDR, CDR2 SFDVKD. The CDR3 DNA follows: TGTGCCACCAGCCGGGGGGTTCAAGATGAAAAACTGTTTTTT. It translates to CATSRGVQDEKLFF.

This clone was picked up a small number of times. The rearrangement joins TRBV5-5 to TRBJ2-7, with a possible D match to TRBD1 (6 bases). Germline V gene sequence: CDR1 SGHKS, CDR2 YYEKEE (reference sequence). CDR3 length equals 15 residues. Deletions cut 0 bases from V and 7 bases from J, with 17 bases between. The CDR3 DNA follows: TGTGCCAGCAGCTTGGGTGGGGGCGCGTCTTGGGAGCAGTACTTC. This codes for CASSLGGGASWEQYF.

This clone was recorded once. The chain joins TRBV27 to TRBJ2-2; D might be TRBD2 (6 bases). Germline V gives CDR1 MNHEY, CDR2 SMNVEV (reference sequence). The germline V and J ends were trimmed by 11 bases and 6 bases, with 19 bases remaining between them. This CDR3 region has 14 residues. CDR3 sequence reads: CAPATGRGSGELFF. DNA for the CDR3: TGTGCCCCCGCGACCGGGAGAGGATCCGGGGAGCTGTTTTTT.

This clone was seen at least ten times. The rearrangement uses TRBV4-1 and TRBJ1-4; weak D call: TRBD1 (6 bases). The V end was cut by 5 bases, the J end by 5 bases, with 15 bases between. Germline CDR1 and CDR2: MGHRA and YSYEKL. The CDR3 is made up of 15 amino acids. CDR3 in amino acids: CASSGPSGGNEKLFF. CDR3 nucleotide sequence: TGCGCCAGCAGCGGACCCTCGGGGGGCAATGAAAAACTGTTTTTT.

The V call is TRBV30, the J call TRBJ2-2; maybe TRBD2 (5 bases). Trimming removed 5 bases from V and 5 bases from J, with 9 bases in between. Per germline, CDR1 GTSNPN and CDR2 SVGIG (reference sequence). This CDR3 comprises 12 residues. CDR3 loop: CAWGRGTGELFF. The CDR3 region has the DNA TGTGCCTGGGGACGGGGTACCGGGGAGCTGTTTTTT. Full variable domain (remainder filled in from reference TRBV30 and TRBJ2-2): SQTIHQWPATLVQPVGSPLSLECTVEGTSNPNLYWYRQAAGRGLQLLFYSVGIGQISSEVPQNLSASRPQDRQFILSSKKLLLSDSGFYLCAWGRGTGELFFGEGSRLTVL.

V usage is TRBV28 and J usage is TRBJ2-3; TRBD1 aligns across 8 bases. The CDR3 runs 15 residues. Unmatched junction bases numbered 7, after V lost 5 bases and J lost 3 bases. Germline lookup yields CDR1 MDHEN and CDR2 SYDVKM. In DNA form, the CDR3 reads TGTGCCAGCAGTCTTGGACAGGGACAAACAGATACGCAGTATTTT. As protein: CASSLGQGQTDTQYF.

The chain employs TRBV9 and TRBJ2-7, with D hard to call. CDR1 and CDR2 (germline): SGDLS, YYNGEE. The CDR3 loop spans 15 amino acids. Trimming stripped 0 bases from V and 0 bases from J, with 10 bases between. CDR3 bases: TGTGCCAGCAGCGTAGGCGCAAGGAGCTCCTACGAGCAGTACTTC. Translation gives CASSVGARSSYEQYF.

The genes are TRBV3-1 (or the pseudogene TRBV3-2) and TRBJ1-2, with unresolved D. The ends were cut back, 4 bases at V and 0 bases at J, with 18 bases in the middle. The germline V gene encodes CDR1 LGHDT and CDR2 YNNKEL (reference sequence). The CDR3 spans 17 residues. CDR3 sequence (DNA): TGTGCCAGCAGCCGCACCCGACTAATAAATTCTAACTATGGCTACACCTTC. It is translated as CASSRTRLINSNYGYTF.

The rearrangement joins TRBV21-1 to TRBJ1-5; TRBD1, the table's D call, was not compared with the DNA. TRBV21-1 is labeled a pseudogene. The CDR3 spans 19 residues. This CDR3 is CASSKDDRGDRWGNQPQHF. The CDR3 DNA is TGTGCCAGCAGCAAAGATGACAGGGGCGACCGTTGGGGCAATCAGCCCCAGCATTTT.

This sequence joins TRBV29-1 and TRBJ1-1, with 7 bases fitting TRBD1. V lost 4 bases to trimming and J lost 0 bases; unmatched junction nucleotides: 5. The CDR3 length is 14 residues. Germline V gives CDR1 SQVTM, CDR2 ANQGSEA. The CDR3 DNA reads as TGCAGCGTTGCGGGGACAGTCATGAACACTGAAGCTTTCTTT. Its translation: CSVAGTVMNTEAFF.

The chain combines TRBV2 with TRBJ2-1; 8 nucleotides agree with TRBD2. The germline V gene has CDR1 SNHLY and CDR2 FYNNEI. V shed 6 bases and J 10 bases; nucleotides not matched to a gene: 8. CDR3 length: 13 residues. CDR3 amino acids: CASRSGSSGEQFF. CDR3 DNA: TGTGCCAGCAGAAGCGGGAGTTCAGGGGAGCAGTTCTTC.

The DNA of the CDR3 is TGCGCCAGCAGCCAAGGGGGAGGAGGGGCGCTGGGGAATTCACCCCTCCACTTT. It is translated as CASSQGGGGALGNSPLHF. The gene calls are TRBV4-1 and TRBJ1-6; possible D gene TRBD1, 5 bases. V dropped 1 base and J dropped 7 bases, with 20 bases sitting between them. This CDR3 region has 18 residues. The germline CDR1 and CDR2 sequences are MGHRA and YSYEKL.

V usage is TRBV9 and J usage is TRBJ1-2; 7 bases fit TRBD1. Trimming removed 1 base from V and 8 bases from J; junction bases left unmatched: 8. This CDR3 is 14 amino acids long. Germline CDR1 SGDLS, CDR2 YYNGEE. The CDR3 DNA reads as TGTGCCAGCAGCGTAAGTGAGGGGGCGAGAGGCTACACCTTC. It encodes CASSVSEGARGYTF. The full variable domain, rest sourced from reference TRBV9 and TRBJ1-2, is DSGVTQTPKHLITATGQRVTLRCSPRSGDLSVYWYQQSLDQGLQFLIQYYNGEERAKGNILERFSAQQFPDLHSELNLSSLELGDSALYFCASSVSEGARGYTFGSGTRLTVV.

This clone was seen just once. The chain uses TRBV5-8 and TRBJ2-7; D is perhaps TRBD1 (6 bases). Germline CDR1 SGHTS, CDR2 YDEGEE. Trimming cost V 2 bases and J 5 bases, with 17 bases left between them. The length of the CDR3 is 15 residues. CDR3 sequence: CASSLEPRGWHEQYF. CDR3 bases: TGTGCCAGCAGCTTAGAGCCCAGGGGCTGGCACGAGCAGTACTTC.

The genes are TRBV10-2 and TRBJ1-5, with D possibly being TRBD1 (5 bases). V shed 3 bases and J shed 5 bases, with 8 bases lying between them. Germline CDR1 reads WSHSY; CDR2 reads SAAADI. The CDR3 sequence is 13 residues long. CDR3 in DNA: TGCGCCAGCAGTGACGGGGGAGATCAGCCCCAGCATTTT. It yields the protein CASSDGGDQPQHF.

This chain uses TRBV21-1 with TRBJ1-5; the D segment call TRBD1 is taken from the table without a DNA check. TRBV21-1 counts as a pseudogene. The CDR3 runs 17 residues. CDR3 protein: CASSPKWGQVGNQPQHF. DNA of the CDR3: TGTGCCAGCAGCCCAAAATGGGGACAGGTCGGCAATCAGCCCCAGCATTTT.

The chain has TRBV6-1 and TRBJ1-1, with 8 bases fitting TRBD1. Germline lookup yields CDR1 MNHNS and CDR2 SASEGT. V was pared by 3 bases and J by 4 bases, with 4 bases of the junction left unmatched. The CDR3 is 14 amino acids. CDR3 sequence reads: CASSDRGRPTEAFF. Written as DNA, the CDR3 is TGTGCCAGCAGTGACAGGGGGCGGCCCACTGAAGCTTTCTTT.

The chain is built from TRBV28 and TRBJ1-6, with D hard to call. V lost 7 bases and J 8 bases, leaving 12 bases between the germline ends. CDR3 length: 13 residues. CDR1 MDHEN and CDR2 SYDVKM come from the germline V gene. The CDR3 region has the DNA TGTGCCAGCAAGAGGGATTTGGATTCACCCCTCCACTTT. Translation: CASKRDLDSPLHF.

The chain is built from TRBV6-1 and TRBJ2-5; 7 bases line up with TRBD2. The V and J ends lost 0 bases and 5 bases, in that order; junction bases with no gene match: 3. The CDR3 contains 14 residues. Germline CDR1 MNHNS, CDR2 SASEGT. Here the CDR3 DNA reads TGTGCCAGCAGTGAAGCAGCGGGGTCCGAGACCCAGTACTTC. Translation gives CASSEAAGSETQYF.